A single sample gave rise to the 21 T cell receptor beta chains below, sequenced in a study of Tregs in tolerant kidney transplant recipients. Measured with immunoSEQ multiplex PCR; TCRdb has only the in-frame clones, and not every one. The table shows 200,000 to 300,000 clones, with around 81% occurring only once. Input material: CD4+ T cells from blood. These receptors originate from a human donor in good health.

This clone was recorded only once. V is TRBV5-1 and J is TRBJ2-7; 11 bases fit TRBD2. Germline V lookup: CDR1 SGHRS, CDR2 YFSETQ. The junction had 6 bases not matched to a gene; V was cut back by 5 bases and J by 2 bases. The length of the CDR3 is 15 residues. The CDR3 region is CASRNLAGGAYEQYF. In DNA form, the CDR3 reads TGCGCCAGCAGAAACCTAGCGGGAGGAGCCTACGAGCAGTACTTC.

The J gene is TRBJ2-7, the V gene TRBV29-1; D gene ambiguous. This CDR3 has 12 residues. The germline V gene encodes CDR1 SQVTM and CDR2 ANQGSEA. The V end was cut by 4 bases, the J end by 7 bases, with 14 bases between. The CDR3 DNA is TGCAGCGTTGGGACCTGGAGTGGGGAGCAGTACTTC. It is translated as CSVGTWSGEQYF.

This CDR3 is CAWRDVTGQRNTDTQYF. CDR3 nucleotides: TGTGCCTGGAGGGATGTGACAGGCCAGCGGAACACAGATACGCAGTATTTT. V usage is TRBV30 and J usage is TRBJ2-3, with D perhaps TRBD1 (6 bases). The CDR3 covers 17 residues. Germline V CDR1 and CDR2: GTSNPN, SVGIG (reference sequence). V was shortened by 3 bases and J by 2 bases, with 21 bases between the two germline ends.

This clone was seen more than once but under ten times. The genes are TRBV11-1 and TRBJ2-5, with D possibly being TRBD2 (7 bases). The CDR3 totals 17 residues. Germline V gene sequence: CDR1 SGHAT, CDR2 FQDESV (reference sequence). Trimming pared 5 bases from V and 1 base from J, leaving 20 bases between. CDR3 sequence: CASSRRGAVSVQETQYF. The CDR3 DNA sequence: TGTGCCAGCAGCAGACGGGGGGCCGTATCAGTCCAAGAGACCCAGTACTTC.

The gene calls are TRBV5-4 and TRBJ1-5; no reliable D call. With 0 bases removed from V and 2 bases from J, the gap between germline ends came to 9 bases. Germline loops: CDR1 SGHNT, CDR2 YYREEE (reference sequence). This CDR3 has 15 residues. The CDR3 bases are TGTGCCAGCAGCTTGGGGGGATCCGGCAATCAGCCCCAGCATTTT. Translated, it gives CASSLGGSGNQPQHF. Using reference TRBV5-4 and TRBJ1-5 for the parts outside the CDR3, the full variable domain is ETGVTQSPTHLIKTRGQQVTLRCSSQSGHNTVSWYQQALGQGPQFIFQYYREEENGRGNFPPRFSGLQFPNYSSELNVNALELDDSALYLCASSLGGSGNQPQHFGDGTRLSIL.

The gene calls are TRBV19 and TRBJ1-1, with TRBD1 matching 8 bases. Unmatched junction bases numbered 26, after V lost 6 bases and J lost 11 bases. This CDR3 comprises 18 residues. Per germline, CDR1 LNHDA and CDR2 SQIVND (reference sequence). The CDR3 loop is CASSLTQFSGTGKADAFF. In nucleotides, the CDR3 is TGTGCCAGTAGCCTTACCCAATTCTCAGGGACAGGAAAGGCCGATGCTTTCTTT. The whole variable domain, filled in from reference TRBV19 and TRBJ1-1, reads DGGITQSPKYLFRKEGQNVTLSCEQNLNHDAMYWYRQDPGQGLRLIYYSQIVNDFQKGDIAEGYSVSREKKESFPLTVTSAQKNPTAFYLCASSLTQFSGTGKADAFFGQGTRLTVV.

The CDR3 reads CASSGHRDTGGLNTEAFF. The DNA for the CDR3 is TGTGCCAGCAGCGGTCACCGGGACACCGGTGGTTTGAACACTGAAGCTTTCTTT. The gene calls are TRBV9 and TRBJ1-1, with TRBD1 as a possible D gene (6 bases). The CDR3 is 18 amino acids. The ends were cut back, 3 bases at V and 0 bases at J, with 21 bases in the middle. Germline V gene lookup returns CDR1 SGDLS and CDR2 YYNGEE.

The chain uses TRBV20-1 and TRBJ2-1; D unclear. The germline V gene has CDR1 DFQATT and CDR2 SNEGSKA (reference sequence). The CDR3 is 8 residues long. CDR3 DNA sequence: TGCACACGCAATGAGCAGTTCTTC. Amino acids: CTRNEQFF.

This clone was seen a single time. The chain carries TRBV5-1 and TRBJ1-6; D perhaps matches TRBD1 (5 bases). The germline V gene has CDR1 SGHRS and CDR2 YFSETQ. This CDR3 is built from 16 residues. With 0 bases removed from V and 6 bases from J, the gap between germline ends came to 13 bases. The CDR3 here is CASSLASGRVNSPLHF. The DNA for the CDR3 is TGCGCCAGCAGCTTGGCCTCGGGACGGGTTAATTCACCCCTCCACTTT. Supplemented by reference TRBV5-1 and TRBJ1-6, the full variable domain reads KAGVTQTPRYLIKTRGQQVTLSCSPISGHRSVSWYQQTPGQGLQFLFEYFSETQRNKGNFPGRFSGRQFSNSRSEMNVSTLELGDSALYLCASSLASGRVNSPLHFGNGTRLTVT.

The chain has TRBV18 and TRBJ2-2; TRBD1 matches at 7 bases. Germline trimming cut 6 bases from V and 4 bases from J; bases unmatched to any gene: 14. The CDR3 covers 17 residues. The germline CDR1 and CDR2 sequences are KGHSH and LQKENI. The chain's CDR3 is CASSQRTGEQTTGELFF. The CDR3 DNA follows: TGTGCCAGCTCCCAAAGAACAGGGGAGCAGACCACCGGGGAGCTGTTTTTT.

The table lists this clone with a few counts. The CDR3 DNA is TGTGCCAGCAGTGCGGGGCCCTCCACAGATACGCAGTATTTT. This gives the protein CASSAGPSTDTQYF. The rearrangement joins TRBV6-4 to TRBJ2-3; either TRBD1 or TRBD2 may fit D (5 bases each). Germline V lookup: CDR1 MRHNA, CDR2 SNTAGT. The V and J ends lost 4 bases and 2 bases respectively, with 10 bases between them. There are 14 residues in the CDR3.

The V gene is TRBV30, the J gene TRBJ2-7; perhaps TRBD1 as D (6 bases). V lost 7 bases and J lost 0, with 7 bases in between. Germline CDR1 is GTSNPN and CDR2 is SVGIG (reference sequence). The CDR3 is made up of 11 amino acids. CDR3 region: CASDSSYEQYF. In DNA form, the CDR3 reads TGTGCCTCGGACAGCTCCTACGAGCAGTACTTC.

V is TRBV5-6 and J is TRBJ2-7; 9 bases map to TRBD1. V dropped 5 bases and J dropped 1; count of bases not matched to a gene: 10. This CDR3 spans 16 amino acids. Germline V gene data show CDR1 as SGHDT and CDR2 as YYEEEE. CDR3 sequence reads: CASSHKPGQGSYEQYF. In DNA form, the CDR3 reads TGTGCCAGCAGTCATAAACCGGGACAGGGTTCCTACGAGCAGTACTTC.

The V gene is TRBV15, the J gene TRBJ2-5, with D perhaps being TRBD1 or TRBD2 (5 bases each). Trimming took 0 bases from V and 2 from J, leaving 10 bases between them. CDR3 length equals 15 residues. Germline V gene sequence: CDR1 LNHNV, CDR2 YYDKDF (reference sequence). CDR3 in DNA: TGTGCCACCAGCAGAGATTTGGGGGTTCAAGAGACCCAGTACTTC. Amino acid sequence: CATSRDLGVQETQYF.

The V call is TRBV11-3, the J call TRBJ1-1; D gene uncertain. This CDR3 has 13 residues. CDR1 is SGHNT and CDR2 is YENEEA in the germline V gene. V gave up 6 bases and J gave up 5 bases, with 13 bases separating them. As DNA, the CDR3 is TGTGCCAGCAGTCTCGTCCCGGAGACTGAAGCTTTCTTT. Residues: CASSLVPETEAFF.

This chain uses TRBV4-1 with TRBJ2-2, with D possibly matching TRBD2 (6 bases). V was shortened by 3 bases and J by 4 bases, with 12 bases between the two germline ends. CDR3 length: 15 amino acids. Per germline, CDR1 MGHRA and CDR2 YSYEKL. The CDR3 DNA reads TGCGCCAGCAGCCAGGCCGGGACTTCCACCGGGGAGCTGTTTTTT. Translating it yields CASSQAGTSTGELFF.

The J gene is TRBJ2-3, the V gene TRBV5-1; D not certain. Germline-derived CDR1 and CDR2 are SGHRS and YFSETQ. CDR3 size: 13 residues. V lost 4 bases and J 4 bases, leaving 10 bases between the germline ends. The CDR3 spells CASSQLMADTQYF. CDR3 sequence (DNA): TGCGCCAGCAGCCAATTAATGGCAGATACGCAGTATTTT.

V is TRBV30 and J is TRBJ1-2; a weak D match, TRBD1 (5 bases). The CDR3 contains 15 residues. Germline V gene lookup returns CDR1 GTSNPN and CDR2 SVGIG (reference sequence). V lost 3 bases and J lost 0, with 14 bases in between. The CDR3 sequence: CAWSLPGQPNYGYTF. The CDR3 DNA follows: TGTGCCTGGAGCTTACCAGGGCAGCCTAACTATGGCTACACCTTC.

The rearrangement uses TRBV6-1 and TRBJ2-7; a weak D match, TRBD1 (6 bases). The CDR3 length is 15 residues. Trimming took off 7 bases at V and 2 bases at J, with 18 bases between the two ends. Germline V lookup: CDR1 MNHNS, CDR2 SASEGT. CDR3 residues: CASTVGQLETYEQYF. CDR3 sequence (DNA): TGTGCCAGCACCGTCGGACAGCTAGAAACCTACGAGCAGTACTTC.

V usage is TRBV7-6 and J usage is TRBJ2-1, with D perhaps being TRBD1 or TRBD2 (5 bases each). Germline CDR1 SGHVS, CDR2 FNYEAQ. V lost 4 bases, J lost 9 bases, and 13 bases lay in between. The CDR3 totals 13 residues. The CDR3: CASSSLAGGEQFF. The DNA for the CDR3 is TGTGCCAGCAGCTCCCTAGCTGGGGGTGAGCAGTTCTTC. The full variable domain, completed using reference TRBV7-6 and TRBJ2-1, is GAGVSQSPRYKVTKRGQDVALRCDPISGHVSLYWYRQALGQGPEFLTYFNYEAQQDKSGLPNDRFSAERPEGSISTLTIQRTEQRDSAMYRCASSSLAGGEQFFGPGTRLTVL.

The chain is built from TRBV5-5 and TRBJ2-5; D call uncertain. The V end lost 4 bases, the J end lost 5 bases, and 6 bases lay between the germline ends. CDR1 SGHKS and CDR2 YYEKEE come from the germline V gene (reference sequence). This CDR3 comprises 11 residues. CDR3 bases: TGTGCCAGCAGCCTGAGGGAGACCCAGTACTTC. It codes for CASSLRETQYF.